This is a list of T cell receptor beta chains from one sample in a study of beta chain features in type 1 diabetes. Sequenced by immunoSEQ multiplex PCR; TCRdb stores in-frame clones only, minus some. The top ten clones hold roughly 0.42% of a sample with around 160,000 clones, around 51% of them seen once. The sample consisted of Tregs from blood. The receptors derive from a man younger than 35 in good health. Both conserved end residues are part of each CDR3. D genes are given only for firm matches. Size is stated for part of the rows, as once, few or many counts, or as a class when the clone is expanded.

V gene,D gene,J gene,clone size,CDR3 DNA,CDR3 protein
TRBV28,-,TRBJ1-5,few,TGTGCCAGCTTCGGGGGTCGGGACAATCAGCCCCAGCATTTT,CASFGGRDNQPQHF
TRBV7-2,-,TRBJ1-5,-,TGTGCCAGCAGCTTCGGGGGGGCGCTGCCCCAGCATTTT,CASSFGGALPQHF
TRBV7-9,-,TRBJ1-2,few,TGTGCCAGCAGCTTAATCAGTGTCGGGGAGAAAGACTACACCTTC,CASSLISVGEKDYTF
TRBV6-9,-,TRBJ2-7,-,TGTGCCAACAGTTCAAACAGGGACACCTACGAGCAGTACTTC,CANSSNRDTYEQYF
TRBV10-3,-,TRBJ2-1,-,TGTGCCATCAGTGATCGACAAGAGCAGTTCTTC,CAISDRQEQFF
TRBV4-2,-,TRBJ2-3,-,TGTGCCAGCAGCCAACCCCTCGGGGAAGGGACGCAGTATTTT,CASSQPLGEGTQYF
TRBV4-3,TRBD1,TRBJ1-5,few,TGCGCCAGCAGCCAACCTACCGGACAGGGCCGGGATCAGCCCCAGCATTTT,CASSQPTGQGRDQPQHF
TRBV5-1,-,TRBJ2-1,-,TGCGCCAGCAGCTGGGGGGACTTCAATGAGCAGTTCTTC,CASSWGDFNEQFF
TRBV19,-,TRBJ2-4,-,TGTGCCAGTAGTATGTCGTCGTCCGCCAAAAACATTCAGTACTTC,CASSMSSSAKNIQYF
TRBV9,TRBD2,TRBJ2-7,-,TGTGCCAGCAGCGGGGGGGGATGGAACGCCTACGAGCAGTACTTC,CASSGGGWNAYEQYF
TRBV5-1,TRBD1,TRBJ1-2,-,TGCGCCAGCAGCTACGGACAGGTCAACGATCCCTATGGCTACACCTTC,CASSYGQVNDPYGYTF
TRBV19,TRBD2,TRBJ2-5,-,TGTGCCAGTAGAGCCAGCGGGGGTAGGGAGACCCAGTACTTC,CASRASGGRETQYF
TRBV19,TRBD1,TRBJ2-5,-,TGTGCCAGTAGCGACCGACAGGGCGGCGAGACCCAGTACTTC,CASSDRQGGETQYF
TRBV28,TRBD2,TRBJ2-3,-,TGTGCCAGCAGTCCACGACTAGCGGGGGTCACAGATACGCAGTATTTT,CASSPRLAGVTDTQYF
TRBV4-1,-,TRBJ2-5,-,TGCGCCAGCAGCCAAGATAGGATGAGGGAGACCCAGTACTTC,CASSQDRMRETQYF
TRBV19,TRBD2,TRBJ2-3,few,TGTGCCAGTAGTATAGATCGCACTAGCGGGGTACCAGATACGCAGTATTTT,CASSIDRTSGVPDTQYF
TRBV9,TRBD1,TRBJ1-3,-,TGTGCCAGCAGCTCAGGGACCCGGGACAGGGGCGATCCCAACACCATATATTTT,CASSSGTRDRGDPNTIYF
TRBV2,-,TRBJ1-1,-,TGTGCCAGCAGTGATCCTTTCACTGAAGCTTTCTTT,CASSDPFTEAFF
TRBV28,-,TRBJ2-5,few,TGTGCCAGCAGTCCCCTAGGGGCTCAAGAGACCCAGTACTTC,CASSPLGAQETQYF